These T cell receptor beta chains were read from a single sample in a study of beta chain features in type 1 diabetes. Some clones are missing from TCRdb's copy, which holds only in-frame ones; the method was immunoSEQ multiplex PCR. Here the sample spans 300,000 to 350,000 clones, about 13% being singletons. Sequencing was performed on naive CD4+ T cells from blood. These receptors all stem from a young woman with type 1 diabetes. The CDR3 runs from the conserved cysteine through the conserved F or W. Each record gives: J gene, clone size, CDR3 length, V gene, D gene, CDR3 protein, CDR3 DNA. D genes are given only for firm matches. The size entry is marked missing in some rows and otherwise reads once, few, many or a size class.

J: TRBJ2-2; size: NA; length: 14; V: TRBV7-3; D: TRBD2; CDR3: CASSSGLADGELFF; DNA: TGTGCCAGCAGCTCGGGACTAGCGGACGGGGAGCTGTTTTTT
J: TRBJ2-1; size: few; length: 16; V: TRBV4-1; D: TRBD1; CDR3: CASSPMGDRGRGEQFF; DNA: TGCGCCAGCAGCCCGATGGGGGACAGGGGGCGCGGTGAGCAGTTCTTC
J: TRBJ2-1; size: NA; length: 11; V: TRBV11-2; D: NA; CDR3: CASSLNNEQFF; DNA: TGTGCCAGCAGCCTTAACAATGAGCAGTTCTTC
J: TRBJ1-5; size: NA; length: 13; V: TRBV19; D: NA; CDR3: CASTGSGNQPQHF; DNA: TGTGCCAGTACGGGTTCGGGCAATCAGCCCCAGCATTTT
J: TRBJ2-1; size: few; length: 15; V: TRBV9; D: NA; CDR3: CASSAGTYSYNEQFF; DNA: TGTGCCAGCAGCGCCGGGACTTACTCCTACAATGAGCAGTTCTTC
J: TRBJ1-4; size: few; length: 12; V: TRBV2; D: TRBD1; CDR3: CAGQERNEKLFF; DNA: TGTGCCGGACAGGAACGTAATGAAAAACTGTTTTTT
J: TRBJ2-5; size: few; length: 15; V: TRBV7-2; D: TRBD2; CDR3: CASSSLLAGQETQYF; DNA: TGTGCCAGCAGCTCATTACTAGCGGGGCAAGAGACCCAGTACTTC
J: TRBJ1-1; size: NA; length: 13; V: TRBV6-1; D: NA; CDR3: CASSVSMNTEAFF; DNA: TGTGCCAGCAGTGTTTCAATGAACACTGAAGCTTTCTTT
J: TRBJ2-5; size: few; length: 14; V: TRBV11-3; D: NA; CDR3: CASSRTSFQETQYF; DNA: TGTGCCAGCAGCCGCACGAGTTTCCAAGAGACCCAGTACTTC
J: TRBJ1-5; size: few; length: 14; V: TRBV5-1; D: NA; CDR3: CASSLAGLDQPQHF; DNA: TGCGCCAGCAGCTTGGCAGGGCTGGATCAGCCCCAGCATTTT
J: TRBJ1-2; size: NA; length: 15; V: TRBV30; D: TRBD1; CDR3: CAWTRRTGVNYGYTF; DNA: TGTGCCTGGACCCGAAGGACAGGTGTAAACTATGGCTACACCTTC
J: TRBJ1-2; size: NA; length: 15; V: TRBV19; D: TRBD1; CDR3: CASSIGTGRNYGYTF; DNA: TGTGCCAGTAGTATAGGGACAGGGAGGAACTATGGCTACACCTTC
J: TRBJ2-3; size: few; length: 14; V: TRBV11-2; D: NA; CDR3: CASSFGGSTDTQYF; DNA: TGTGCCAGCAGCTTTGGCGGGAGCACAGATACGCAGTATTTT
J: TRBJ2-7; size: few; length: 13; V: TRBV2; D: NA; CDR3: CASSGLRSYEQYF; DNA: TGTGCCAGCAGTGGACTGCGCTCCTACGAGCAGTACTTC
J: TRBJ2-5; size: few; length: 13; V: TRBV5-6; D: NA; CDR3: CASSFSGEETQYF; DNA: TGTGCCAGCAGCTTTTCCGGGGAAGAGACCCAGTACTTC
J: TRBJ1-4; size: few; length: 18; V: TRBV30; D: TRBD1; CDR3: CAWRGATGERTTNEKLFF; DNA: TGTGCCTGGAGAGGGGCGACAGGGGAGCGTACAACTAATGAAAAACTGTTTTTT
J: TRBJ1-1; size: NA; length: 13; V: TRBV30; D: NA; CDR3: CAWSGVLNTEAFF; DNA: TGTGCCTGGTCAGGGGTCCTGAACACTGAAGCTTTCTTT
J: TRBJ2-1; size: NA; length: 16; V: TRBV7-9; D: TRBD2; CDR3: CASSSGGASGRYEQFF; DNA: TGTGCCAGCAGCTCAGGCGGGGCTAGCGGGAGGTATGAGCAGTTCTTC
J: TRBJ2-7; size: NA; length: 11; V: TRBV30; D: NA; CDR3: CAWRYSHEQYF; DNA: TGTGCCTGGAGATACTCCCACGAGCAGTACTTC
J: TRBJ1-1; size: NA; length: 14; V: TRBV11-2; D: NA; CDR3: CASSTNVWNTEAFF; DNA: TGTGCCAGCAGTACAAATGTATGGAACACTGAAGCTTTCTTT
J: TRBJ2-1; size: NA; length: 19; V: TRBV29-1; D: TRBD2; CDR3: CSVDLLTSGMGDSYNEQFF; DNA: TGCAGCGTTGACCTGTTGACTAGCGGAATGGGGGACTCCTACAATGAGCAGTTCTTC
J: TRBJ1-3; size: NA; length: 15; V: TRBV7-9; D: NA; CDR3: CASSRPNRAGNTIYF; DNA: TGTGCCAGCAGTAGGCCCAACAGGGCTGGAAACACCATATATTTT
J: TRBJ2-1; size: NA; length: 15; V: TRBV14; D: TRBD1; CDR3: CASRQGQGIYNEQFF; DNA: TGTGCCAGCAGACAAGGACAGGGTATTTACAATGAGCAGTTCTTC
J: TRBJ2-2; size: few; length: 15; V: TRBV7-9; D: NA; CDR3: CASSTRSGLAGELFF; DNA: TGTGCCAGCAGCACTCGGAGTGGATTGGCCGGGGAGCTGTTTTTT
J: TRBJ2-5; size: NA; length: 17; V: TRBV18; D: TRBD1; CDR3: CASSSVAGQGFFETQYF; DNA: TGTGCCAGCTCATCTGTTGCGGGACAGGGGTTCTTCGAGACCCAGTACTTC
J: TRBJ2-3; size: few; length: 13; V: TRBV30; D: NA; CDR3: CAWSDHYTDTQYF; DNA: TGTGCCTGGAGTGATCACTACACAGATACGCAGTATTTT
J: TRBJ1-2; size: few; length: 14; V: TRBV10-3; D: TRBD1; CDR3: CAISTLTGILGYTF; DNA: TGTGCCATCAGTACCTTGACAGGGATCCTAGGCTACACCTTC
J: TRBJ1-5; size: NA; length: 15; V: TRBV30; D: NA; CDR3: CAWSVAGSSRQPQHF; DNA: TGTGCCTGGAGTGTAGCGGGATCCTCTAGGCAGCCCCAGCATTTT
J: TRBJ2-2; size: few; length: 15; V: TRBV5-4; D: NA; CDR3: CASSFQLGLTGELFF; DNA: TGTGCCAGCAGCTTCCAATTGGGACTGACCGGGGAGCTGTTTTTT
J: TRBJ2-3; size: NA; length: 17; V: TRBV19; D: NA; CDR3: CASSIEVGGRGTDTQYF; DNA: TGTGCCAGTAGTATAGAAGTTGGGGGGAGGGGGACAGATACGCAGTATTTT
J: TRBJ2-7; size: few; length: 14; V: TRBV7-2; D: NA; CDR3: CASSQTPGAYEQYF; DNA: TGTGCCAGCAGCCAAACCCCCGGGGCCTACGAGCAGTACTTC
J: TRBJ1-1; size: few; length: 14; V: TRBV7-8; D: TRBD1; CDR3: CASSSTGGGSGDFF; DNA: TGTGCCAGCAGCTCAACAGGGGGCGGATCGGGGGATTTCTTT
J: TRBJ1-1; size: NA; length: 15; V: TRBV4-3; D: NA; CDR3: CASSKTWVGGTEAFF; DNA: TGCGCCAGCAGTAAGACCTGGGTGGGGGGCACTGAAGCTTTCTTT
J: TRBJ2-1; size: NA; length: 14; V: TRBV5-4; D: NA; CDR3: CASSHGGPYNEQFF; DNA: TGTGCCAGCAGCCACGGCGGGCCGTACAATGAGCAGTTCTTC
J: TRBJ2-1; size: NA; length: 17; V: TRBV5-4; D: TRBD2; CDR3: CASSSNLAGVRWDEQFF; DNA: TGTGCCAGCAGCTCAAACCTAGCGGGAGTAAGGTGGGATGAGCAGTTCTTC
J: TRBJ1-2; size: few; length: 14; V: TRBV28; D: NA; CDR3: CASSWSNTNYGYTF; DNA: TGTGCCAGCAGTTGGTCCAACACCAACTATGGCTACACCTTC
J: TRBJ2-1; size: NA; length: 15; V: TRBV7-9; D: TRBD2; CDR3: CASERGTSGDNEQFF; DNA: TGTGCCAGCGAAAGAGGGACTAGCGGGGACAATGAGCAGTTCTTC
J: TRBJ2-3; size: few; length: 14; V: TRBV10-3; D: TRBD1; CDR3: CAVAPGTGTDTQYF; DNA: TGTGCCGTCGCCCCCGGGACAGGCACAGATACGCAGTATTTT
J: TRBJ2-3; size: NA; length: 16; V: TRBV4-3; D: TRBD2; CDR3: CASSQERTSATDTQYF; DNA: TGCGCCAGCAGCCAAGAAAGGACTAGCGCCACAGATACGCAGTATTTT
J: TRBJ1-2; size: NA; length: 15; V: TRBV18; D: TRBD1; CDR3: CASSPGTGRVDGYTF; DNA: TGTGCCAGCTCACCTGGGACAGGGAGAGTGGATGGCTACACCTTC
J: TRBJ1-1; size: NA; length: 13; V: TRBV5-1; D: TRBD1; CDR3: CASSRDRGSEAFF; DNA: TGCGCCAGCAGCCGGGACAGGGGGTCTGAAGCTTTCTTT
J: TRBJ2-1; size: NA; length: 15; V: TRBV7-2; D: NA; CDR3: CASSSPTRSYNEQFF; DNA: TGTGCCAGCAGCTCACCTACGAGGTCTTACAATGAGCAGTTCTTC
J: TRBJ2-1; size: NA; length: 17; V: TRBV11-2; D: NA; CDR3: CASSLGKLAQSYNEQFF; DNA: TGTGCCAGCAGCTTAGGAAAGTTGGCCCAATCCTACAATGAGCAGTTCTTC
J: TRBJ2-2; size: few; length: 15; V: TRBV6-6; D: NA; CDR3: CASIVRGPRTGELFF; DNA: TGTGCCAGCATAGTTCGAGGGCCGCGGACCGGGGAGCTGTTTTTT
J: TRBJ1-2; size: NA; length: 16; V: TRBV4-2; D: TRBD1; CDR3: CASSQAPGGIHYGYTF; DNA: TGTGCCAGCAGCCAAGCCCCAGGGGGGATTCACTATGGCTACACCTTC
J: TRBJ2-3; size: NA; length: 16; V: TRBV4-1; D: NA; CDR3: CASSQDPGLLLDTQYF; DNA: TGCGCCAGCAGCCAAGACCCGGGATTGTTGCTAGATACGCAGTATTTT
J: TRBJ2-6; size: few; length: 16; V: TRBV5-1; D: NA; CDR3: CASSIQTSPGANVLTF; DNA: TGCGCCAGCAGCATCCAGACATCCCCTGGGGCCAACGTCCTGACTTTC
J: TRBJ2-7; size: NA; length: 13; V: TRBV7-9; D: NA; CDR3: CASSPLDGAEQYF; DNA: TGTGCCAGCAGCCCACTCGACGGAGCCGAGCAGTACTTC